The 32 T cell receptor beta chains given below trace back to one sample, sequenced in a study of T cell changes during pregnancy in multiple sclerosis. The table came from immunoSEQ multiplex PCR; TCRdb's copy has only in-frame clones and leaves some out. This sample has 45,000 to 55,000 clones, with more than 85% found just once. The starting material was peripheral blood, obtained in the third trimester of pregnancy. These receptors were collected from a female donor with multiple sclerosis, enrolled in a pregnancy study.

CDR3 region: CASSQGLAGVGGEQYF. DNA for the CDR3: TGCGCCAGCAGCCAAGGGCTAGCGGGCGTAGGAGGCGAGCAGTACTTC. This sequence joins TRBV4-1 and TRBJ2-7; 8 nucleotides line up with TRBD2. The CDR3 contains 16 residues. The J segment lost 6 bases and the V segment lost 1 base, leaving 11 bases of the junction unmatched. The germline gives CDR1 MGHRA, CDR2 YSYEKL.

CDR3 loop: CASSLRTLAGSTDTQYF. In DNA form, the CDR3 reads TGCGCCAGCAGCTTGCGAACATTGGCGGGTAGCACAGATACGCAGTATTTT. The chain uses TRBV5-1 and TRBJ2-3, with D possibly TRBD2 on 5 matching bases. The V end lost 1 base, the J end lost 0 bases, and 15 bases lay between the germline ends. CDR1 and CDR2 (germline): SGHRS, YFSETQ. This CDR3 has 17 amino acids. The full variable domain, rest sourced from reference TRBV5-1 and TRBJ2-3, is KAGVTQTPRYLIKTRGQQVTLSCSPISGHRSVSWYQQTPGQGLQFLFEYFSETQRNKGNFPGRFSGRQFSNSRSEMNVSTLELGDSALYLCASSLRTLAGSTDTQYFGPGTRLTVL.

In DNA form, the CDR3 reads TGTGCCAGCAGCCGCCGGGATGTCGACTACGAGCAGTACTTC. It yields the protein CASSRRDVDYEQYF. The chain employs TRBV6-4 and TRBJ2-7; D possibly corresponds to TRBD2 (5 bases). V was shortened by 6 bases and J by 3 bases, with 15 bases between the two germline ends. The CDR3 consists of 14 residues. CDR1 is MRHNA, CDR2 SNTAGT, per germline.

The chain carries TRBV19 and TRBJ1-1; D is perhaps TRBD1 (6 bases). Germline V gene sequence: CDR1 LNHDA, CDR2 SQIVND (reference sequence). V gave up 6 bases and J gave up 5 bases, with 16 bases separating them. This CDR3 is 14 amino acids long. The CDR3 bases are TGTGCCAGTAGGTTGGCGGGGGCAGGGACTGAAGCTTTCTTT. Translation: CASRLAGAGTEAFF.

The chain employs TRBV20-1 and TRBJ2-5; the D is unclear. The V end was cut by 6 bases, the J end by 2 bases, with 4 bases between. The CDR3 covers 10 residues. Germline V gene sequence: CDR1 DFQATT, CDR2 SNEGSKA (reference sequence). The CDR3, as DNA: TGCAGTGCCCAACAAGAGACCCAGTACTTC. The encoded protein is CSAQQETQYF.

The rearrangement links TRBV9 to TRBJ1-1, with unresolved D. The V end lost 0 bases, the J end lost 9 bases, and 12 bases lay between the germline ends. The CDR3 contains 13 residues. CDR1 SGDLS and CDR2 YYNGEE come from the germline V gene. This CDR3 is CASSVVEASQAFF. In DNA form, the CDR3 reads TGTGCCAGCAGCGTAGTAGAGGCATCCCAAGCTTTCTTT.

The CDR3 DNA follows: TGTGCCAGTAGTATAGCAGGGGGCTCTACTAATGAAAAACTGTTTTTT. Amino acids: CASSIAGGSTNEKLFF. V is TRBV19 and J is TRBJ1-4; 8 bases match TRBD1. Germline trimming cut 1 base from V and 2 bases from J; bases unmatched to any gene: 3. This CDR3 is built from 16 residues. Germline CDR1 reads LNHDA; CDR2 reads SQIVND (reference sequence).

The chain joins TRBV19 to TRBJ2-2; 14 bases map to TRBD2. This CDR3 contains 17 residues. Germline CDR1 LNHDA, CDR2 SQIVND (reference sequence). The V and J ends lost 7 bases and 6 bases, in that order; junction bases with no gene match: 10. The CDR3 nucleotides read TGTGCCAGTATGGGACTAGCGGGAGTTTCTTTACCCGGGGAGCTGTTTTTT. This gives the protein CASMGLAGVSLPGELFF.

CDR3 region: CASSLGLAGGAVRFF. Here the CDR3 DNA reads TGTGCCAGCAGCTTGGGACTAGCGGGAGGTGCTGTAAGGTTCTTC. V usage is TRBV5-4 and J usage is TRBJ2-1; TRBD2 matches 13 bases. V trimming: 0 bases; J trimming: 15 bases; junction bases outside the gene matches: 9. Germline V gene sequence: CDR1 SGHNT, CDR2 YYREEE (reference sequence). This CDR3 contains 15 residues.

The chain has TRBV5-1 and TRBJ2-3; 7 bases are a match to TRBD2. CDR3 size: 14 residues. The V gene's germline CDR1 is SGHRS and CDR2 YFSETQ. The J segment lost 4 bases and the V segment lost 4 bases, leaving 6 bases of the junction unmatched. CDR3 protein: CASSGLVGADTQYF. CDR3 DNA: TGCGCCAGCAGCGGACTAGTGGGAGCAGATACGCAGTATTTT.

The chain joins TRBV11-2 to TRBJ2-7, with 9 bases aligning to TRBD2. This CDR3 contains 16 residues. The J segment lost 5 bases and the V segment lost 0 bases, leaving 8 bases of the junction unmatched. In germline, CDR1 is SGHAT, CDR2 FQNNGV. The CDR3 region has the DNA TGTGCCAGCAGCTTAGAGGTTAGCGGGAGTTACCACGAGCAGTACTTC. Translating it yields CASSLEVSGSYHEQYF.

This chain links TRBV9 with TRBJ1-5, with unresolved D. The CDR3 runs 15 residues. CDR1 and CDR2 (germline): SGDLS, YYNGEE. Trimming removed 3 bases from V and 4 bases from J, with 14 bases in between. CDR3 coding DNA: TGTGCCAGCAGCGAAGAGGGAGTGAGGAATCAGCCCCAGCATTTT. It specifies CASSEEGVRNQPQHF.

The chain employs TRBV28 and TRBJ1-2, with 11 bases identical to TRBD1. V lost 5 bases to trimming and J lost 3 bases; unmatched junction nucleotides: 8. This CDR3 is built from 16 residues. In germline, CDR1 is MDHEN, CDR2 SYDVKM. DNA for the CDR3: TGTGCCAGCAGTCCAGGCGGGACAGGGGGGGACTATGGCTACACCTTC. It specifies CASSPGGTGGDYGYTF.

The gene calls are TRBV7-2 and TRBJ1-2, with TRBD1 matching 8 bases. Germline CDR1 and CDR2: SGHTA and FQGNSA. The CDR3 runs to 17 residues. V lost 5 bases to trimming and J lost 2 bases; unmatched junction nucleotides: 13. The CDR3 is CASSPDRVVTVNYGYTF. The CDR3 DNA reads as TGTGCCAGCAGCCCGGACAGGGTCGTAACCGTGAACTATGGCTACACCTTC.

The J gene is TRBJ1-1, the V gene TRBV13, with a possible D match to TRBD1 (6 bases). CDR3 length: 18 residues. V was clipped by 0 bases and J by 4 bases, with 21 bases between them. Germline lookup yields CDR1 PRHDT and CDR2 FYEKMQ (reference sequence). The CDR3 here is CASSLGTHAGAWATEAFF. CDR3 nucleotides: TGTGCCAGCAGCTTAGGGACCCACGCAGGGGCTTGGGCCACTGAAGCTTTCTTT.

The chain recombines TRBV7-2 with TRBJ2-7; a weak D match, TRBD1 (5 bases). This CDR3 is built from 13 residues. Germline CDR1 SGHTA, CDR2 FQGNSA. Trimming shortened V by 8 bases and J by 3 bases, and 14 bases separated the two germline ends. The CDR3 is CASARYRNYEQYF. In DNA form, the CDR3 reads TGTGCCAGCGCCAGGTACAGGAACTACGAGCAGTACTTC. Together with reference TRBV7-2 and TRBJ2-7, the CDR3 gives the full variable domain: GAGVSQSPSNKVTEKGKDVELRCDPISGHTALYWYRQSLGQGLEFLIYFQGNSAPDKSGLPSDRFSAERTGGSVSTLTIQRTQQEDSAVYLCASARYRNYEQYFGPGTRLTVT.

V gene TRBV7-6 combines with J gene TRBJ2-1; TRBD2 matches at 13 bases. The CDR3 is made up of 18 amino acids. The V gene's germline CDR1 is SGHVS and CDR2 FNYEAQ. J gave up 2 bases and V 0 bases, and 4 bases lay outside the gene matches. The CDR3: CASSLAGLAGNAYNEQFF. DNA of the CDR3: TGTGCCAGCAGCTTAGCGGGACTAGCGGGAAACGCCTACAATGAGCAGTTCTTC.

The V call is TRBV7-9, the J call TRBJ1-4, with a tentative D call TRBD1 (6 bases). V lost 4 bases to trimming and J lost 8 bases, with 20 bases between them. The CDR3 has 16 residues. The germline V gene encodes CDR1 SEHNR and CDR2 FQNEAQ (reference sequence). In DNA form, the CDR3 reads TGTGCCAGCAGCTCTGGATCCGGGACACTGGGCGAAAAACTGTTTTTT. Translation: CASSSGSGTLGEKLFF.

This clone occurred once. The CDR3 DNA follows: TGCAGCGTTGAGGTCAGTTCCTACGAGCAGTACTTC. It codes for CSVEVSSYEQYF. This chain joins TRBV29-1 and TRBJ2-7; D gene uncertain. The V gene's germline CDR1 is SQVTM and CDR2 ANQGSEA. The V end was cut by 3 bases, the J end by 1 base, with 7 bases between. The CDR3 sequence is 12 residues long.

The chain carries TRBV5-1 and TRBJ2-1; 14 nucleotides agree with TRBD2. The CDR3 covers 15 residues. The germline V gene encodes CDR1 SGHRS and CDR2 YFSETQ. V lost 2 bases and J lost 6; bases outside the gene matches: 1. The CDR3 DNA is TGCGCCAGCAGCTTAGGGACTAGCGGGAGCAATGAGCAGTTCTTC. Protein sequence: CASSLGTSGSNEQFF.

CDR3 sequence: CASRNLDRNTEAFF. The CDR3 DNA is TGTGCCAGCAGAAACCTCGACAGAAACACTGAAGCTTTCTTT. This chain connects TRBV2 to TRBJ1-1, with a weak D call TRBD1 (5 bases). CDR1 is SNHLY, CDR2 FYNNEI, per germline. The CDR3 is made up of 14 amino acids. Trimming removed 6 bases at V and 2 bases at J, with 13 bases between.

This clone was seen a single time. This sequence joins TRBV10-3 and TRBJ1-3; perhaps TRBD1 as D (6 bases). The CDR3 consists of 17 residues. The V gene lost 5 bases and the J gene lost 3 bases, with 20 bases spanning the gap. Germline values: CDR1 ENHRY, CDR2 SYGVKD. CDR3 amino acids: CAISPILGDNHGNTIYF. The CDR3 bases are TGTGCCATCAGTCCAATCCTCGGGGACAACCATGGAAACACCATATATTTT.

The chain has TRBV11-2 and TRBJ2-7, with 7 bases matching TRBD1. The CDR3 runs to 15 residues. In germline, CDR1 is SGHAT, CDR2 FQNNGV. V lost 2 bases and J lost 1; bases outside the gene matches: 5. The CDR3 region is CASSLRGGGSYEQYF. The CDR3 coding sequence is TGTGCCAGCAGCTTAAGAGGGGGCGGTTCCTACGAGCAGTACTTC.

For the CDR3, the DNA is TGTGCCAGCAGCCCACTAGCGGGAGTTACAGATACGCAGTATTTT. Translated: CASSPLAGVTDTQYF. The J gene is TRBJ2-3, the V gene TRBV7-3; 11 nucleotides match TRBD2. The germline gives CDR1 SGHTA, CDR2 FQGTGA. The length of the CDR3 is 15 residues. V shed 5 bases, J shed 3 bases, and the junction held 4 bases outside the gene matches.

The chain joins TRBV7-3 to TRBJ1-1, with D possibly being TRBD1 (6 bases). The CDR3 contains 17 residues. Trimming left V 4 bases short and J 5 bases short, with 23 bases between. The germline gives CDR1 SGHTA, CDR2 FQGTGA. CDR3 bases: TGTGCCAGCAGCTCGCACCGATATCGGAACAGGGAGACTGAAGCTTTCTTT. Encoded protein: CASSSHRYRNRETEAFF.

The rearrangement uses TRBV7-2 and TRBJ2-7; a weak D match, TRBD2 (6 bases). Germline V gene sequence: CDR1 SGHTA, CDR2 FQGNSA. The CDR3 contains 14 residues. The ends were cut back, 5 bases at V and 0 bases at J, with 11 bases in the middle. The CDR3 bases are TGTGCCAGCAGCCGTATAGCGGACTCCTACGAGCAGTACTTC. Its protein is CASSRIADSYEQYF.

The CDR3, as DNA: TGTGCCACCTCGTTAGACAGCTTCTCTGGAAACACCATATATTTT. As protein: CATSLDSFSGNTIYF. V gene TRBV10-3 combines with J gene TRBJ1-3, with D tentatively TRBD1 (5 bases). The CDR3 is 15 amino acids. Trimming pared 10 bases from V and 0 bases from J, leaving 16 bases between. The germline gives CDR1 ENHRY, CDR2 SYGVKD.

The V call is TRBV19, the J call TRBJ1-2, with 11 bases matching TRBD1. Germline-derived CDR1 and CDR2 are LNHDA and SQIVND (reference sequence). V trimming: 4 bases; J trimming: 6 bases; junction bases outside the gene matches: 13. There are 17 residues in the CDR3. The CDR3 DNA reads TGTGCCAGTAGTAGAGTGAGGACAGGGGGCAAGGAGGATGGCTACACCTTC. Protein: CASSRVRTGGKEDGYTF.

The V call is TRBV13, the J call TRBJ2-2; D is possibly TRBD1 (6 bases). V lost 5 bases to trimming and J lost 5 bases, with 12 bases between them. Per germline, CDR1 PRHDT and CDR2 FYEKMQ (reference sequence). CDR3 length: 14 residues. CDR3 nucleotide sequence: TGTGCCAGCAGCCCAGGCGGACAGACCGGGGAGCTGTTTTTT. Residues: CASSPGGQTGELFF.

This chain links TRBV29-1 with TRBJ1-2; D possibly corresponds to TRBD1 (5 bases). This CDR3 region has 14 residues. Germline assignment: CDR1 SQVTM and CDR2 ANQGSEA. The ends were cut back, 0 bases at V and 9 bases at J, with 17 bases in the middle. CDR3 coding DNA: TGCAGCGTTGAAGAAGGGGCGGCCCACGGCAGCTACACCTTC. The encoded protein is CSVEEGAAHGSYTF.

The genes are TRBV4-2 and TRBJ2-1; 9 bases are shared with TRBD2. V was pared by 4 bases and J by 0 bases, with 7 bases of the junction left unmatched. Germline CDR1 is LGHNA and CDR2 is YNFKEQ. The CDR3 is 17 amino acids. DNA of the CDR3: TGTGCCAGCAGCCCCACTAGCGGGCTGAGCTCCTACAATGAGCAGTTCTTC. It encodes CASSPTSGLSSYNEQFF.

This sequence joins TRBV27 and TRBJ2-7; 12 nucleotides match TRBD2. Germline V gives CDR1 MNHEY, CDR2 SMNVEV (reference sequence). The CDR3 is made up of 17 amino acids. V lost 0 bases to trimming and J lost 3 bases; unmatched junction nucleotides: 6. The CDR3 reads CASSLSQLAGGLYEQYF. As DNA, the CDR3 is TGTGCCAGCAGTTTATCCCAACTAGCGGGAGGCCTCTACGAGCAGTACTTC.